This T cell receptor (beta chain) stems from a study of T cells in Graves' hyperthyroidism and ophthalmopathy. This clonotype was counted a few times. Authors of the study amplified TCR beta CDR3 regions from RNA transcripts. A first-round RT-PCR of the TCR CDR3 used the HTBI primer set. TCRdb reanalysed the multiplex PCR reads using MiXCR and keeps one entry per CDR3 protein. The sample comprises about 480,000 distinct CDR3 sequences, about an eighth of which are singletons, and around 17% rests with the top ten. The CDR3 has 14 amino acids. Germline CDR1 reads MNHNS; CDR2 reads SASEGT. Trimming stripped 7 bases from V and 6 bases from J, with 18 bases between.

The sample was blood. The rearrangement joins TRBV6-1 to TRBJ1-2; no reliable D call. The clonotype was recovered from a woman aged 18 to 35 with Graves' hyperthyroidism. The CDR3 sequence: CASTGGDLRDGYTF. The DNA for the CDR3 is TGTGCCAGCACGGGAGGAGATCTTAGGGATGGCTACACCTTC.